These 31 T cell receptor beta chains came from one sample sequenced in a study of identical twins. TCRdb re-called the 5' RACE reads through MiXCR, storing one row per CDR3 protein. The data contain 400,000 to 550,000 distinct CDR3 sequences, about 24% of them singletons. In addition, the sample was reused for a study of T cells expressing NK-cell markers.

The sample comprised CD4+ T cells sorted from blood. The receptors here all came from a woman between 18 and 29 years old in good health.

V is TRBV7-9 and J is TRBJ2-7; TRBD2 is a possible D gene (6 bases). V lost 0 bases and J 4 bases, leaving 13 bases between the germline ends. The CDR3 runs 15 residues. Germline CDR1 and CDR2: SEHNR and FQNEAQ (reference sequence). The CDR3 protein is CASSLAAGFSYEQYF. For the CDR3, the DNA is TGTGCCAGCAGCTTAGCGGCGGGGTTCTCTTACGAGCAGTACTTC.

The chain recombines TRBV11-2 with TRBJ2-7, with a possible D match to TRBD2 (5 bases). CDR3 length: 16 amino acids. Trimming shortened V by 5 bases and J by 3 bases, and 20 bases separated the two germline ends. Germline assignment: CDR1 SGHAT and CDR2 FQNNGV. The CDR3, as DNA: TGTGCCAGCAGCGAAGGACTTCCCCACAATCTCTACGAGCAGTACTTC. This gives the protein CASSEGLPHNLYEQYF.

This CDR3 reads CSAPPASGTFSSYNEQFF. The DNA of the CDR3 is TGCAGTGCCCCCCCGGCTAGCGGGACCTTCAGCTCCTACAATGAGCAGTTCTTC. This chain uses TRBV20-1 with TRBJ2-1, with TRBD2 matching 9 bases. The length of the CDR3 is 18 residues. The germline V gene has CDR1 DFQATT and CDR2 SNEGSKA (reference sequence). V was pared by 6 bases and J by 0 bases, with 15 bases of the junction left unmatched.

This clonotype was counted many times. This chain connects TRBV6-6 to TRBJ1-4; unclear D gene. The CDR3 spans 12 residues. CDR1 is MNHNY and CDR2 is SVGAGI in the germline V gene (reference sequence). Trimming removed 6 bases at V and 7 bases at J, with 9 bases between. CDR3 region: CASSPASEKLFF. CDR3 in DNA: TGTGCCAGCAGCCCGGCGAGTGAAAAACTGTTTTTT.

Worth noting for this clonotype: One end of the junction varies from germline; a read error may be responsible. The chain carries TRBV7-2 and TRBJ2-1; D is uncertain. CDR3 length equals 8 residues. Per the germline V gene, CDR1 is SGHTA and CDR2 is FQGNSA. The CDR3 here is CASSSFSF. For the CDR3, the DNA is TGTGCCAGCAGCTCCTTTAGCTTC. Filled out from reference TRBV7-2 and TRBJ2-1, the complete variable domain reads GAGVSQSPSNKVTEKGKDVELRCDPISGHTALYWYRQSLGQGLEFLIYFQGNSAPDKSGLPSDRFSAERTGGSVSTLTIQRTQQEDSAVYLCASSSFSFGPGTRLTVL.

CDR3 region: CASSGRLSYEQYF. The CDR3, as DNA: TGTGCCAGCAGTGGCAGGCTATCCTACGAGCAGTACTTC. The V call is TRBV2, the J call TRBJ2-7; no clear D gene. This CDR3 comprises 13 residues. Trimming removed 4 bases from V and 1 base from J, with 8 bases in between. CDR1 and CDR2 (germline): SNHLY, FYNNEI.

The chain combines TRBV7-9 with TRBJ2-4, with a possible D match to TRBD2 (5 bases). CDR3 length: 15 residues. With 5 bases removed from V and 9 bases from J, the gap between germline ends came to 20 bases. Germline V CDR1 and CDR2: SEHNR, FQNEAQ (reference sequence). DNA of the CDR3: TGTGCCAGCAGCCCCACCCGGACTCACCAAGGCATTCAGTACTTC. As protein: CASSPTRTHQGIQYF.

This clonotype was detected a few times. This chain uses TRBV6-1 with TRBJ1-1, with D hard to call. The CDR3 loop spans 13 amino acids. CDR1 and CDR2 from the germline V gene are MNHNS and SASEGT. V was cut by 6 bases and J by 1 base, with 9 bases left in between. The DNA for the CDR3 is TGTGCCAGCAGGAGGGAACGGAACACTGAAGCTTTCTTT. As protein: CASRRERNTEAFF.

This clonotype has more than one count but fewer than ten. V is TRBV9 and J is TRBJ2-1; 7 bases match TRBD2. This CDR3 has 15 amino acids. Germline V gene lookup returns CDR1 SGDLS and CDR2 YYNGEE. Trimming cost V 0 bases and J 7 bases; bases outside gene matches: 7. CDR3 in amino acids: CASSVVAGVLNEQFF. The CDR3 DNA reads as TGTGCCAGCAGCGTAGTGGCGGGAGTTCTGAATGAGCAGTTCTTC.

V is TRBV5-6 and J is TRBJ2-3, with a possible D match to TRBD2 (6 bases). The V gene lost 2 bases and the J gene lost 7 bases, with 14 bases spanning the gap. The CDR3 extends over 14 amino acids. Germline lookup yields CDR1 SGHDT and CDR2 YYEEEE. CDR3 nucleotides: TGTGCCAGCAGCTTTCGAACGGGGGTGAATACGCAGTATTTT. Its translation is CASSFRTGVNTQYF. Looking up the rest from reference TRBV5-6 and TRBJ2-3 gives the full variable domain: DAGVTQSPTHLIKTRGQQVTLRCSPKSGHDTVSWYQQALGQGPQFIFQYYEEEERQRGNFPDRFSGHQFPNYSSELNVNALLLGDSALYLCASSFRTGVNTQYFGPGTRLTVL.

This clonotype showed up just a few times. This chain links TRBV10-3 with TRBJ2-7; D remains unclear. The germline gives CDR1 ENHRY, CDR2 SYGVKD. Trimming removed 6 bases from V and 5 bases from J, with 14 bases in between. CDR3 size: 13 residues. The CDR3 DNA sequence: TGTGCCATCAGCAGAGGCCAGCTGGACGAGCAGTACTTC. Translating gives CAISRGQLDEQYF.

In DNA, the CDR3 is TGTGCCAGCGGGAGAAGGGGGCTCTCCTACGAGCAGTACTTC. Encoded protein: CASGRRGLSYEQYF. This rearrangement joins TRBV2 to TRBJ2-7; 7 positions match TRBD1. Looked up from germline, CDR1 is SNHLY and CDR2 is FYNNEI. The CDR3 extends over 14 amino acids. Unmatched junction bases numbered 7, after V lost 8 bases and J lost 0 bases.

This clonotype turned up a few times. The rearrangement joins TRBV7-2 to TRBJ2-4; perhaps TRBD1 as D (5 bases). V was clipped by 4 bases and J by 2 bases, with 15 bases between them. The CDR3 consists of 16 residues. Germline V gives CDR1 SGHTA, CDR2 FQGNSA. The CDR3 protein is CASSSPVRGSKNIQYF. The CDR3, as DNA: TGTGCCAGCAGCTCCCCTGTTAGGGGTTCCAAAAACATTCAGTACTTC. The full variable domain, its missing parts supplied by reference TRBV7-2 and TRBJ2-4, is GAGVSQSPSNKVTEKGKDVELRCDPISGHTALYWYRQSLGQGLEFLIYFQGNSAPDKSGLPSDRFSAERTGGSVSTLTIQRTQQEDSAVYLCASSSPVRGSKNIQYFGAGTRLSVL.

V and J are TRBV12-3 or TRBV12-4 and TRBJ2-2; perhaps TRBD2 as D (5 bases). The CDR3 length is 14 residues. V shed 3 bases and J shed 8 bases, with 13 bases lying between them. The CDR3 here is CASSLGSVWGELFF. In DNA form, the CDR3 reads TGTGCCAGCAGTTTGGGGAGCGTGTGGGGGGAGCTGTTTTTT.

This chain links TRBV11-2 with TRBJ2-3, with D possibly TRBD2 on 5 matching bases. The CDR3 length is 12 residues. The germline gives CDR1 SGHAT, CDR2 FQNNGV. Trimming stripped 8 bases from V and 4 bases from J, with 10 bases between. The CDR3 DNA is TGTGCCAGCGCCGAGAGGGCAGATACGCAGTATTTT. This translates into CASAERADTQYF.

The chain combines TRBV4-3 with TRBJ2-3; D is unclear. The CDR3 has 15 amino acids. Germline CDR1 reads LGHNA; CDR2 reads YSLEER. The germline V and J ends were trimmed by 6 bases and 1 base, with 14 bases remaining between them. The CDR3 DNA reads as TGCGCCAGCAGACGAACAAAGGGTGGCACAGATACGCAGTATTTT. As protein: CASRRTKGGTDTQYF.

This clonotype was seen more than once but under ten times. The gene calls are TRBV20-1 and TRBJ1-3; D call uncertain. Germline CDR1 DFQATT, CDR2 SNEGSKA (reference sequence). The V end lost 3 bases, the J end lost 4 bases, and 7 bases lay between the germline ends. CDR3 size: 12 residues. The CDR3 reads CSASRQGNTIYF. As DNA, the CDR3 is TGCAGTGCTAGTAGGCAGGGAAACACCATATATTTT.

This clonotype was found many times. The chain recombines TRBV9 with TRBJ2-2; D is undetermined. Trimming pared 0 bases from V and 3 bases from J, leaving 6 bases between. This CDR3 has 14 amino acids. Germline V gene sequence: CDR1 SGDLS, CDR2 YYNGEE. The CDR3 loop reads CASSVGRYTGELFF. The CDR3 DNA reads as TGTGCCAGCAGCGTAGGCAGGTACACCGGGGAGCTGTTTTTT.

This clonotype came up a few times. This chain uses TRBV20-1 with TRBJ2-5, with a weak D call TRBD2 (5 bases). Germline V gene data show CDR1 as DFQATT and CDR2 as SNEGSKA (reference sequence). Trimming removed 4 bases at V and 4 bases at J, with 19 bases between. The CDR3 has 15 residues. The CDR3 nucleotides read TGCAGTGCTACCCATGGAGGACGTTCCTTAGAGACCCAGTACTTC. Translated: CSATHGGRSLETQYF.

The rearrangement joins TRBV6-2 or TRBV6-3 to TRBJ2-7; either TRBD1 or TRBD2 may fit D (6 bases each). Per germline, CDR1 MNHEY and CDR2 SVGEGT. This CDR3 comprises 15 residues. V lost 0 bases and J lost 0, with 9 bases in between. The CDR3, as DNA: TGTGCCAGCAGTTACTCCGGGGGCAACTCCTACGAGCAGTACTTC. Protein product: CASSYSGGNSYEQYF.

The chain combines TRBV20-1 with TRBJ2-3, with D tentatively TRBD1 or TRBD2 (6 bases each). The CDR3 totals 15 residues. V was clipped by 0 bases and J by 1 base, with 11 bases between them. The germline CDR1 and CDR2 sequences are DFQATT and SNEGSKA (reference sequence). The CDR3 DNA follows: TGCAGTGCTAGAGATCTGAGGGGGGGCACAGATACGCAGTATTTT. Its protein product is CSARDLRGGTDTQYF.

This clonotype was observed a handful of times. The V and J genes are TRBV10-3 and TRBJ2-2, with TRBD2 identical over 11 bases. Germline trimming cut 8 bases from V and 2 bases from J; bases unmatched to any gene: 16. Germline V lookup: CDR1 ENHRY, CDR2 SYGVKD. This CDR3 region has 19 residues. The CDR3 sequence is CAIPREAGGLAVNTGELFF. The CDR3 DNA follows: TGTGCCATCCCGAGAGAGGCCGGGGGACTAGCGGTTAACACCGGGGAGCTGTTTTTT.

The chain recombines TRBV20-1 with TRBJ2-1; D not resolved. The length of the CDR3 is 16 residues. CDR1 DFQATT and CDR2 SNEGSKA come from the germline V gene (reference sequence). This CDR3 is CCGRAPRVTSYNEQFF. DNA of the CDR3: TGCTGTGGCCGGGCTCCGCGCGTTACCTCCTACAATGAGCAGTTCTTC.

The V and J genes are TRBV6-1 and TRBJ2-7; possibly TRBD1 or TRBD2 for D (5 bases each). CDR3 length: 13 residues. The V and J ends lost 7 bases and 2 bases respectively, with 12 bases between them. Germline CDR1 and CDR2: MNHNS and SASEGT. CDR3: CASNSGQTYEQYF. The CDR3 bases are TGTGCCAGCAACAGCGGACAAACCTACGAGCAGTACTTC.

V gene TRBV20-1 combines with J gene TRBJ2-2, with 8 bases matching TRBD1. J gave up 7 bases and V 5 bases, and 6 bases lay outside the gene matches. The CDR3 loop spans 13 amino acids. The germline V gene encodes CDR1 DFQATT and CDR2 SNEGSKA (reference sequence). CDR3 sequence: CSAYDRGSGELFF. The DNA of the CDR3 is TGCAGTGCTTACGACAGGGGCAGCGGGGAGCTGTTTTTT.

The V gene is TRBV25-1, the J gene TRBJ2-3; 7 bases map to TRBD2. After removal of 9 bases from V and 1 base from J, the junction contained 7 bases not matched to a gene. Germline assignment: CDR1 MGHDK and CDR2 SYGVNS. The CDR3 is made up of 14 amino acids. This CDR3 is CASAREKGTDTQYF. The CDR3 bases are TGTGCCAGTGCGCGGGAGAAGGGCACAGATACGCAGTATTTT.

This clonotype was recorded a few times. The chain uses TRBV12-3 or TRBV12-4 and TRBJ2-7, with a possible D match to TRBD1 (6 bases). The CDR3 consists of 15 residues. Deletions cut 10 bases from V and 5 bases from J, with 24 bases between. The CDR3 reads CATSLGGRRTDEQYF. The CDR3 coding sequence is TGTGCCACCTCCCTAGGGGGTAGACGGACCGACGAGCAGTACTTC.

This rearrangement joins TRBV12-3 or TRBV12-4 to TRBJ2-3; D is uncertain. V shed 5 bases and J shed 5 bases, with 14 bases lying between them. The CDR3 has 14 amino acids. CDR3 bases: TGTGCCAGCAGTGAGTTGCGGAGTCGAGATACGCAGTATTTT. Protein: CASSELRSRDTQYF.

This clonotype was detected a few times. The J gene is TRBJ1-2, the V gene TRBV3-1; 9 positions match TRBD1. The CDR3 spans 16 residues. The V gene end was trimmed by 1 base and the J gene end by 5 bases; junction bases not matched to a gene: 8. Germline loops: CDR1 LGHDT, CDR2 YNNKEL (reference sequence). The CDR3 DNA reads TGTGCCAGCAGCCAAGCAGCCGGACAGGGGTCATATGGCTACACCTTC. Encoded protein: CASSQAAGQGSYGYTF.

The chain recombines TRBV5-1 with TRBJ2-7, with D maybe TRBD1 (6 bases). Germline CDR1 is SGHRS and CDR2 is YFSETQ. The length of the CDR3 is 15 residues. V lost 4 bases and J lost 2, with 16 bases in between. The CDR3 loop reads CASSPATGITYEQYF. CDR3 sequence (DNA): TGCGCCAGCAGCCCCGCGACAGGTATCACCTACGAGCAGTACTTC.

This chain links TRBV5-1 with TRBJ2-6, with D perhaps matching TRBD1 (5 bases). The CDR3 has 15 amino acids. The germline V gene has CDR1 SGHRS and CDR2 YFSETQ. The V and J ends lost 4 bases and 4 bases respectively, with 12 bases between them. CDR3 in DNA: TGCGCCAGCAGCCCGGACAAACCCGGGGCCAACGTCCTGACTTTC. Translating gives CASSPDKPGANVLTF.